Below, 4 T cell receptor beta chains from the same sample are listed, as sequenced in a study of response to subunit inactivated influenza vaccine. TCRdb re-called the RT-PCR reads with MiXCR, one entry per CDR3 protein. The sample carries around 470,000 distinct CDR3 sequences, around 7.9% recorded once. Material: PBMCs from blood, obtained about 23 months after vaccination. Receptors originate from a man between 50 and 69 years old who received an inactivated influenza vaccine.

A remark on this clonotype: Just one base apart from a much larger clone, this may be a read error. The V and J genes are TRBV12-3 or TRBV12-4 and TRBJ2-3, with TRBD2 matching over 7 bases. Trimming cost V 3 bases and J 5 bases; bases outside gene matches: 5. This CDR3 region has 14 residues. CDR3 amino acids: CASSFLAVIDTQYF. CDR3 nucleotides: TGTGCCAGCAGTTTCCTAGCGGTCATAGATACGCAGTATTTT.

This clonotype was seen many times. A read error may account for a junction end that differs from germline. The CDR3 DNA sequence: TGCAGTGCCAGAGGTAACAGGGGATACTGGGAGCAGTTCTTC. It specifies CSARGNRGYWEQFF. The V gene is TRBV20-1, the J gene TRBJ2-1, with 7 bases fitting TRBD1. In germline, CDR1 is DFQATT, CDR2 SNEGSKA (reference sequence). The CDR3 extends over 14 amino acids.

This clonotype was found many times. This rearrangement joins TRBV7-9 to TRBJ1-1; D gene uncertain. Germline loops: CDR1 SEHNR, CDR2 FQNEAQ (reference sequence). The CDR3 length is 14 residues. Trimming stripped 3 bases from V and 4 bases from J, with 12 bases between. In DNA, the CDR3 is TGTGCCAGCAGCTTCTTACCTTCAGGCACTGAAGCTTTCTTT. Translated, it gives CASSFLPSGTEAFF.

V is TRBV2 and J is TRBJ1-5; D is unresolved. Germline loops: CDR1 SNHLY, CDR2 FYNNEI. The CDR3 covers 14 residues. With 7 bases removed from V and 2 bases from J, the gap between germline ends came to 12 bases. In DNA, the CDR3 is TGTGCCAGCAAAGGGCAGGCACGCAATCAGCCCCAGCATTTT. This encodes CASKGQARNQPQHF.